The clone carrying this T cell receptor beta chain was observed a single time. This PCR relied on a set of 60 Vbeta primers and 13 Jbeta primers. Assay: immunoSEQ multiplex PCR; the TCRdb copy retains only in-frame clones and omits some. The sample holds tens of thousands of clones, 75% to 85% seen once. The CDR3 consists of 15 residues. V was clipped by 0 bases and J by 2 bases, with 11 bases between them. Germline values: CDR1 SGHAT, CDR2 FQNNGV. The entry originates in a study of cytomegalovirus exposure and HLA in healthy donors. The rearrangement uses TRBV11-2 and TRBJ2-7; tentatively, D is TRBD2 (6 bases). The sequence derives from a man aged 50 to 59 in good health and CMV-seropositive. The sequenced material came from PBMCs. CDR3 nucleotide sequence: TGTGCCAGCAGCTTAGAAGGAGGGGTGCCCTACGAGCAGTACTTC. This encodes CASSLEGGVPYEQYF.